This T cell receptor (beta chain) is drawn from a study of control samples from healthy donors and cancer patients. TCRdb's copy holds only in-frame clones and misses some; the assay was immunoSEQ multiplex PCR. This sample has about 160,000 clones, with just under 95% found just once. The V and J ends lost 7 bases and 2 bases, in that order; junction bases with no gene match: 17. CDR3 length equals 18 residues. In germline, CDR1 is ENHRY, CDR2 SYGVKD. The sequenced sample was blood. This receptor was taken from a woman in her thirties or forties in good health. The chain combines TRBV10-3 with TRBJ1-2, with 9 positions matching TRBD1. The CDR3: CAIIFPRQGGLDNYGYTF. As DNA, the CDR3 is TGTGCCATCATTTTTCCACGACAGGGGGGCCTAGACAACTATGGCTACACCTTC.